This entry features one T cell receptor beta chain sequence. This sample is part of a study of blood T cell repertoires in COVID-19. At the level of the study: Samples taken during acute and convalescent COVID-19 were collected in the United States, Italy and Spain.

J gave up 6 bases and V 4 bases, and 7 bases lay outside the gene matches. The CDR3 sequence is 15 residues long. Germline CDR1 and CDR2: SGHNT and YYREEE (reference sequence). Per the study methods: From reference gene primer amplification, estimates of nucleated cell counts were derived. The data were produced by immunoSEQ multiplex PCR, yet TCRdb's version contains in-frame clones alone and is incomplete. V, J and clone size were drawn from that table, and D and trimming were deduced from the DNA. The sample carries hundreds of thousands of clones, more than 70% recorded once. Specimen: PBMCs or T cells enriched from blood (not recorded which). The chain is built from TRBV5-4 and TRBJ2-2, with TRBD2 matching over 9 bases. This clonotype originated in a man aged 25-45 years with acute COVID-19. This CDR3 reads CASSTPAGGAGELFF. The CDR3 DNA is TGTGCCAGCAGCACCCCCGCGGGGGGGGCCGGGGAGCTGTTTTTT.